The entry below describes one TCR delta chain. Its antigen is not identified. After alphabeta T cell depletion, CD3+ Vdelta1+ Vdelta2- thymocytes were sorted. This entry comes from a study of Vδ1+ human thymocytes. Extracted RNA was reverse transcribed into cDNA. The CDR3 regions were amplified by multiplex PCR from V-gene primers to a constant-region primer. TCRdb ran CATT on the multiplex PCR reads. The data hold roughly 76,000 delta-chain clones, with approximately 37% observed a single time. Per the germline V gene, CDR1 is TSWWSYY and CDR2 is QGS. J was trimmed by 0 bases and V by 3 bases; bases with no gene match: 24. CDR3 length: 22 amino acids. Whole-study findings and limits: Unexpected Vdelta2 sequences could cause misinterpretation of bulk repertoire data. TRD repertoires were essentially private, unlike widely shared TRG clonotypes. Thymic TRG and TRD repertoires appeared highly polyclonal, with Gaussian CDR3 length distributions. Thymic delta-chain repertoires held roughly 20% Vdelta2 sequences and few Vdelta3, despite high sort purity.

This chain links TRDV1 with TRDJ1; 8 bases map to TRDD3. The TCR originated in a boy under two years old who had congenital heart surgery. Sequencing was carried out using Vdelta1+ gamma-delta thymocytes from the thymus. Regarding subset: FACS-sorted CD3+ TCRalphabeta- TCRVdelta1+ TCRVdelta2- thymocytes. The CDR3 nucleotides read TGTGCTCTTGGGGATCTTCCACCGGCGGGCGGAAGGTGGGGGATTCACACCGATAAACTCATCTTT. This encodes CALGDLPPAGGRWGIHTDKLIF.